These T cell receptor beta chains were read from a single sample in a study of follicular helper T cells after annual influenza vaccination. Sequencing was performed with immunoSEQ multiplex PCR; in TCRdb, only in-frame clones are kept and a portion is missing. The repertoire consists of around 15,000 clones, with around 85% occurring once and the leading ten covering 1.3%. Here the sequenced sample was CXCR5+ CD38- circulating T follicular helper cells from blood, taken 7 days after influenza vaccination. These TCRs come from an adult who received the influenza vaccine. CDR3s include the opening cysteine and the closing phenylalanine or tryptophan. The D gene is left open where the match is weak. Size values are once, few and many counts, or a class for expanded clones, and some rows have none.

j_call clone_size d_call v_call cdr3_nt cdr3_aa
TRBJ2-3 - TRBD2 TRBV6-6 TGTGCCAGCACCATGGGGCTAGCGGGAGATACGCAGTATTTT CASTMGLAGDTQYF
TRBJ1-4 - - TRBV9 TGTGCCAGCAGCGCCCGAGCGGAGATTAGTGAAAAACTGTTTTTT CASSARAEISEKLFF
TRBJ1-5 - - TRBV2 TGTGCCAGCGCCTCCACGTCGGGTAGCAATCAGCCCCAGCATTTT CASASTSGSNQPQHF
TRBJ1-2 - - TRBV7-9 TGTGCCAGCCGCAAACCAGAACAGGGACGCTATGGCTACACCTTC CASRKPEQGRYGYTF
TRBJ1-5 - TRBD1 TRBV12-5 TGTGCTAGTGGTCCGGGCCCCGGACAGGGGAATCAGCCCCAGCATTTT CASGPGPGQGNQPQHF
TRBJ1-6 - TRBD1 TRBV10-3 TGTGCCATCCGGGGACAGGGAGAATCACCCCTCCACTTT CAIRGQGESPLHF
TRBJ2-1 - TRBD2 TRBV5-4 TGTGCCAGCAGCGCAGCGGGAGGCTCCTACAATGAGCAGTTCTTC CASSAAGGSYNEQFF
TRBJ1-2 - - TRBV2 TGTGCCAGCAGGGGGGACTGGACGGCAAACTATGGCTACACCTTC CASRGDWTANYGYTF
TRBJ2-5 - - TRBV10-3 TGTGCCATCAGTGAGTCGGGGGCTAGCCAAGAGACCCAGTACTTC CAISESGASQETQYF
TRBJ1-6 - - TRBV30 TGTGCCTGGAGTGTTGGCGGGGGCAATTCACCCCTCCACTTT CAWSVGGGNSPLHF
TRBJ2-7 - - TRBV23-1 TGCGCCACCACACAGGATCCCTACGAGCAGTGCTTC CATTQDPYEQCF
TRBJ2-5 - - TRBV5-4 TGTGCCAGCAGTTCCTCGGGGAGGAGGGGTGCCGAGACCCAGTACTTC CASSSSGRRGAETQYF
TRBJ2-1 - TRBD2 TRBV7-2 TGTGCCAGCAGCTTAGCAGCGGGGGGAACCTACAATGAGCAGTTCTTC CASSLAAGGTYNEQFF
TRBJ1-4 - TRBD1 TRBV28 TGTGCCAGCAGGGGACAGGGGGATAGGTATGAAAAACTGTTTTTT CASRGQGDRYEKLFF
TRBJ2-7 - - TRBV30 TGTGCCTGGAGTGTACGCCCGGGGGGCAGCGAGCAGTACTTC CAWSVRPGGSEQYF
TRBJ2-5 - TRBD2 TRBV6-1 TGTGCCAGCAGTGACCCCCCGGGAGGTTATAGTCCACCAGAGACCCAGTACTTC CASSDPPGGYSPPETQYF
TRBJ1-1 - - TRBV2 TGTGCCAGTGCGGTTCGGGGAGGGAACACTGAAGCTTTCTTT CASAVRGGNTEAFF
TRBJ2-7 - - TRBV28 TGTGCCAGCAGTTCCCCCGCTGGAGGTACCGACGAGCAGTACTTC CASSSPAGGTDEQYF
TRBJ1-1 - - TRBV7-2 TGTGCCAGCAGCCCCCCCGGCCAGGGTAACACTGAAGCTTTCTTT CASSPPGQGNTEAFF
TRBJ1-2 - TRBD1 TRBV30 TGTGCCTGGAGTTACCCAGGGGGCGCTTCTTATGGCTACACCTTC CAWSYPGGASYGYTF
TRBJ1-3 - - TRBV6-1 TGTGCCAGCAAGCGGGCAGGGGGAAACACCATATATTTT CASKRAGGNTIYF
TRBJ2-7 - - TRBV19 TGTGCCAGTAGCAGGGCAGGGGCTCTGCCCGAGCAGTACTTC CASSRAGALPEQYF
TRBJ1-2 once - TRBV27 TGTGCCAGCAGTTTTGGTTCCCAGGGGTTGTACGGCTACACCTTC CASSFGSQGLYGYTF
TRBJ2-3 - - TRBV29-1 TGCAGCGTCTGGCAGGGTTCAGATACGCAGTATTTT CSVWQGSDTQYF
TRBJ2-5 - - TRBV30 TGTGCCTGGACCCCGGGGGAACGGACCCAGTACTTC CAWTPGERTQYF
TRBJ1-5 - TRBD1 TRBV6-1 TGTGCCAGCAGTGGGACCGGGACAGGGACTCAGCCCCAGCATTTT CASSGTGTGTQPQHF
TRBJ2-1 - TRBD2 TRBV30 TGTGCCTGGACGCGACTAGCGGGACTGGGCAATGAGCAGTTCTTC CAWTRLAGLGNEQFF
TRBJ2-6 - - TRBV19 TGTGCCAGTGTTACATCAGGGGCCAACGTCCTGACTTTC CASVTSGANVLTF
TRBJ1-2 - - TRBV5-4 TGTGCCAGCAGCTTGACAGGGAAAGGCTACACCTTC CASSLTGKGYTF
TRBJ2-7 once - TRBV7-6 TGTGCCAGCAGCTTACAATTCGGAACTAGGAGCGAGCAGTACTTC CASSLQFGTRSEQYF
TRBJ1-2 - - TRBV5-4 TGTGCCAGCAGCTCCGGACAGAACGACTATGGCTACACCTTC CASSSGQNDYGYTF
TRBJ2-4 - - TRBV11-3 TGTGCCAGCAGCACTGGGGGGGCCAAAAACATTCAGTACTTC CASSTGGAKNIQYF
TRBJ2-3 - - TRBV19 TGTGCCATCGATGCCGGGGGTGCTACGCAGTATTTT CAIDAGGATQYF
TRBJ1-4 few TRBD1 TRBV19 TGTGCCACCCGAGAGGGAGCCCACAGGGGGCAGAAACTGTTTTTT CATREGAHRGQKLFF
TRBJ1-1 - - TRBV20-1 TGCAGTGCTAGCGCCCGGACAGAAGCTTTCTTT CSASARTEAFF
TRBJ2-7 - TRBD1 TRBV19 TGTGCCAGTAGTAGGACAGGGGGCGAATCCTACGAGCAGTACTTC CASSRTGGESYEQYF
TRBJ2-1 - TRBD2 TRBV18 TGTGCCAGCTCACCGAGCGGGAGTCTCAACAATGAGCAGTTCTTC CASSPSGSLNNEQFF